Shown below are 29 T cell receptor beta chains from a single sample sequenced in a study of T cell changes during pregnancy in multiple sclerosis. Produced via immunoSEQ multiplex PCR; TCRdb's table is partial and in-frame only. The repertoire holds tens of thousands of clones, with about nine tenths as singletons. The material sequenced was peripheral blood, taken in the third trimester of pregnancy. Receptors were obtained from a female donor with multiple sclerosis, enrolled in a pregnancy study.

The J gene is TRBJ1-2, the V gene TRBV30; D unclear. This CDR3 has 17 amino acids. In germline, CDR1 is GTSNPN, CDR2 SVGIG (reference sequence). V was shortened by 2 bases and J by 3 bases, with 22 bases between the two germline ends. For the CDR3, the DNA is TGTGCCTGGAGTCCTCTAGGGAGGCAAGGATATCACTATGGCTACACCTTC. This sequence encodes CAWSPLGRQGYHYGYTF.

The chain has TRBV6-5 and TRBJ2-5, with D perhaps TRBD1 (6 bases). Germline V gene data show CDR1 as MNHEY and CDR2 as SVGAGI. This CDR3 spans 15 amino acids. Trimming left V 0 bases short and J 6 bases short, with 14 bases between. The CDR3 protein is CASSYSRGGLQTQYF. DNA of the CDR3: TGTGCCAGCAGTTACTCGAGAGGGGGTTTGCAGACCCAGTACTTC.

The chain uses TRBV5-1 and TRBJ2-1; 12 positions agree with TRBD2. The CDR3 extends over 18 amino acids. Per the germline V gene, CDR1 is SGHRS and CDR2 is YFSETQ. V shed 3 bases and J 0 bases; nucleotides not matched to a gene: 7. The CDR3 sequence: CASSSAGTSGFSYNEQFF. The CDR3 nucleotides are TGCGCCAGCAGCTCGGCCGGGACTAGCGGGTTCTCCTACAATGAGCAGTTCTTC.

The genes are TRBV5-1 and TRBJ1-1; 8 bases agree with TRBD1. The V gene end was trimmed by 0 bases and the J gene end by 9 bases; junction bases not matched to a gene: 7. This CDR3 region has 14 residues. Germline V lookup: CDR1 SGHRS, CDR2 YFSETQ. CDR3 nucleotides: TGCGCCAGCAGCTTGGGGACCGGGACAGGTAAAGCTTTCTTT. Amino acids: CASSLGTGTGKAFF.

The rearrangement links TRBV5-6 to TRBJ2-5, with D possibly being TRBD2 (7 bases). This CDR3 spans 15 amino acids. The germline CDR1 and CDR2 sequences are SGHDT and YYEEEE. The V end lost 3 bases, the J end lost 7 bases, and 19 bases lay between the germline ends. CDR3 coding DNA: TGTGCCAGCAGCTCAACCCGGGGGGCCCCTAGGACCCAGTACTTC. Its translation: CASSSTRGAPRTQYF.

The chain uses TRBV18 and TRBJ2-3; TRBD1 agrees at 12 bases. CDR1 KGHSH and CDR2 LQKENI come from the germline V gene. The ends lost 4 bases at V and 1 base at J; junction bases unmatched: 9. This CDR3 is built from 18 residues. The CDR3 DNA reads TGTGCCAGCTCACTTAGGGACAGGGGGCTTTTGGGCACAGATACGCAGTATTTT. Translation gives CASSLRDRGLLGTDTQYF.

V gene TRBV7-6 combines with J gene TRBJ1-1, with a weak D call TRBD1 (6 bases). The CDR3 is made up of 15 amino acids. Germline lookup yields CDR1 SGHVS and CDR2 FNYEAQ. The V end lost 5 bases, the J end lost 4 bases, and 17 bases lay between the germline ends. CDR3 amino acids: CASSVGSPGVTEAFF. CDR3 DNA sequence: TGTGCCAGCAGCGTAGGGTCCCCAGGGGTCACTGAAGCTTTCTTT.

The chain uses TRBV28 and TRBJ1-2, with 7 nucleotides matching TRBD1. This CDR3 is built from 12 residues. V was pared by 11 bases and J by 5 bases, with 8 bases of the junction left unmatched. CDR1 and CDR2 (germline): MDHEN, SYDVKM. CDR3: CAVKRQGYGYTF. In DNA, the CDR3 is TGTGCCGTCAAGAGACAGGGTTATGGCTACACCTTC.

The chain carries TRBV6-5 and TRBJ1-2; 8 bases fit TRBD1. V lost 7 bases to trimming and J lost 3 bases; unmatched junction nucleotides: 10. Germline CDR1 MNHEY, CDR2 SVGAGI. The CDR3 loop spans 15 amino acids. This CDR3 reads CASTEQGRGHYGYTF. As DNA, the CDR3 is TGTGCCAGCACCGAACAGGGCAGGGGGCACTATGGCTACACCTTC.

V is TRBV7-9 and J is TRBJ2-1; 9 bases are a match to TRBD1. Per the germline V gene, CDR1 is SEHNR and CDR2 is FQNEAQ (reference sequence). The CDR3 has 14 amino acids. With V trimmed by 5 bases and J by 9 bases, 8 bases remained unmatched. The CDR3 DNA reads TGTGCCAGCAGCCCGATCACAGGGGGCGGTGAGCAGTTCTTC. Protein: CASSPITGGGEQFF.

The chain has TRBV30 and TRBJ2-7, with TRBD1 identical over 7 bases. Trimming took 0 bases from V and 5 from J; bases not matched to a gene: 4. This CDR3 has 13 residues. Germline V CDR1 and CDR2: GTSNPN, SVGIG (reference sequence). CDR3: CAWSVQGFDEQYF. As DNA, the CDR3 is TGTGCCTGGAGTGTACAGGGGTTCGACGAGCAGTACTTC.

The DNA for the CDR3 is TGTGCCAGTAGTAGACTGACAGTCGGGGGCACTGAAGCTTTCTTT. Residues: CASSRLTVGGTEAFF. The chain is built from TRBV19 and TRBJ1-1; D may be TRBD1 (5 bases). The V end was cut by 4 bases, the J end by 4 bases, with 16 bases between. There are 15 residues in the CDR3. From germline, CDR1 is LNHDA and CDR2 SQIVND (reference sequence). The entire variable domain, with the rest obtained from reference TRBV19 and TRBJ1-1, is as follows: DGGITQSPKYLFRKEGQNVTLSCEQNLNHDAMYWYRQDPGQGLRLIYYSQIVNDFQKGDIAEGYSVSREKKESFPLTVTSAQKNPTAFYLCASSRLTVGGTEAFFGQGTRLTVV.

The V gene is TRBV2, the J gene TRBJ1-5; D is perhaps TRBD1 (5 bases). The CDR3 length is 16 residues. Germline CDR1 SNHLY, CDR2 FYNNEI. The V gene lost 3 bases and the J gene lost 5 bases, with 17 bases spanning the gap. The CDR3 region has the DNA TGTGCCAGCAGTGATCCGGGGGGAGGGGCGGATCAGCCCCAGCATTTT. The encoded protein is CASSDPGGGADQPQHF.

As DNA, the CDR3 is TGTGCCAGCAGTTTAGAGCGGGGGGCATACAATGAGCAGTTCTTC. Its translation is CASSLERGAYNEQFF. The V call is TRBV28, the J call TRBJ2-1; 9 bases agree with TRBD2. The CDR3 totals 15 residues. V shed 2 bases and J 4 bases; nucleotides not matched to a gene: 3. The germline CDR1 and CDR2 sequences are MDHEN and SYDVKM.

This clone was counted only a few times. The rearrangement joins TRBV10-3 to TRBJ2-3; TRBD1 might be the D (6 bases). V was cut by 2 bases and J by 4 bases, with 16 bases left in between. This CDR3 comprises 16 residues. Germline V gene data show CDR1 as ENHRY and CDR2 as SYGVKD. The CDR3 coding sequence is TGTGCCATCAGTGAGGTCGATACAGGGTGGTCAGATACGCAGTATTTT. Its protein is CAISEVDTGWSDTQYF.

This chain uses TRBV7-9 with TRBJ1-2, with TRBD1 matching 9 bases. The CDR3 spans 14 residues. Germline lookup yields CDR1 SEHNR and CDR2 FQNEAQ (reference sequence). Unmatched junction bases numbered 6, after V lost 5 bases and J lost 5 bases. CDR3 in DNA: TGTGCCAGCAGCCCTTTGGGACAGGGTTATGGCTACACCTTC. Translating gives CASSPLGQGYGYTF.

The chain is built from TRBV9 and TRBJ1-1; 7 bases are a match to TRBD1. Germline values: CDR1 SGDLS, CDR2 YYNGEE. J lost 4 bases, V lost 4 bases, and 7 bases had no gene match. The CDR3 is made up of 14 amino acids. The CDR3 nucleotides read TGTGCCAGCAGCAGAGTAGCAGGGGGCACTGAAGCTTTCTTT. It is translated as CASSRVAGGTEAFF.

The rearrangement joins TRBV6-6 to TRBJ1-4; 7 nucleotides agree with TRBD1. Germline CDR1 is MNHNY and CDR2 is SVGAGI (reference sequence). The CDR3 runs 14 residues. The J segment lost 7 bases and the V segment lost 5 bases, leaving 7 bases of the junction unmatched. The DNA of the CDR3 is TGTGCCAGCAGTACCGGGACAGAGGTTGAAAAACTGTTTTTT. Translating gives CASSTGTEVEKLFF.

This clone was counted at least ten times. V gene TRBV18 combines with J gene TRBJ2-2; D call uncertain. V was shortened by 0 bases and J by 5 bases, with 4 bases between the two germline ends. Germline V lookup: CDR1 KGHSH, CDR2 LQKENI. This CDR3 contains 13 residues. The CDR3 loop reads CASSPPSTGELFF. The CDR3 bases are TGTGCCAGCTCACCACCGAGTACCGGGGAGCTGTTTTTT.

J is TRBJ1-2 and V is TRBV28; TRBD1 matches at 7 bases. V lost 3 bases, J lost 4 bases, and 5 bases stayed unmatched. The CDR3 extends over 14 amino acids. Per germline, CDR1 MDHEN and CDR2 SYDVKM. CDR3 coding DNA: TGTGCCAGCAGTTTCCCCGGGACAGCCTATGGCTACACCTTC. Protein sequence: CASSFPGTAYGYTF.

The CDR3 protein is CASSYSSGIYNEQFF. The CDR3 DNA follows: TGTGCCAGCAGTTACTCGAGCGGTATTTACAATGAGCAGTTCTTC. This chain connects TRBV6-6 to TRBJ2-1; the D gene is possibly TRBD2 (5 bases). Germline-derived CDR1 and CDR2 are MNHNY and SVGAGI (reference sequence). Trimming took off 0 bases at V and 4 bases at J, with 10 bases between the two ends. The CDR3 is 15 amino acids.

This sequence joins TRBV11-3 and TRBJ2-7, with D hard to call. Germline-derived CDR1 and CDR2 are SGHNT and YENEEA. The CDR3 runs 13 residues. V lost 2 bases and J lost 4, with 9 bases in between. In nucleotides, the CDR3 is TGTGCCAGCAGCTTAAGACAAGAGTACGAGCAGTACTTC. This gives the protein CASSLRQEYEQYF. The full variable domain, in which reference TRBV11-3 and TRBJ2-7 provide the parts outside the CDR3, is EAGVVQSPRYKIIEKKQPVAFWCNPISGHNTLYWYLQNLGQGPELLIRYENEEAVDDSQLPKDRFSAERLKGVDSTLKIQPAELGDSAVYLCASSLRQEYEQYFGPGTRLTVT.

The V and J genes are TRBV27 and TRBJ1-6; perhaps TRBD1 as D (6 bases). The length of the CDR3 is 15 residues. Trimming cost V 6 bases and J 8 bases, with 17 bases left between them. Germline-derived CDR1 and CDR2 are MNHEY and SMNVEV (reference sequence). The CDR3 loop reads CASSVLGGLYSPLHF. The CDR3, as DNA: TGTGCCAGCAGCGTGTTAGGGGGACTATATTCACCCCTCCACTTT.

V usage is TRBV7-9 and J usage is TRBJ1-1, with TRBD1 matching over 7 bases. The trim removed 5 bases at V and 11 bases at J, leaving 11 bases unmatched. The germline V gene encodes CDR1 SEHNR and CDR2 FQNEAQ (reference sequence). This CDR3 region has 13 residues. The CDR3 sequence is CASSPRTGWRAFF. In DNA, the CDR3 is TGTGCCAGCAGCCCGAGGACAGGCTGGCGTGCTTTCTTT.

V gene TRBV6-5 combines with J gene TRBJ2-2; D possibly corresponds to TRBD1 (6 bases). Trimming took off 6 bases at V and 1 base at J, with 9 bases between the two ends. This CDR3 comprises 14 residues. Germline loops: CDR1 MNHEY, CDR2 SVGAGI. CDR3 coding DNA: TGTGCCAGCAGGCGGACAGAGAACACCGGGGAGCTGTTTTTT. Translation gives CASRRTENTGELFF.

V and J are TRBV19 and TRBJ2-3; TRBD2 is a possible D gene (7 bases). The CDR3 spans 16 residues. Germline-derived CDR1 and CDR2 are LNHDA and SQIVND (reference sequence). V gave up 10 bases and J gave up 4 bases, with 24 bases separating them. CDR3 amino acids: CATSDIGGPGADTQYF. The CDR3, as DNA: TGTGCCACCTCAGATATCGGGGGGCCCGGTGCAGATACGCAGTATTTT.

The J gene is TRBJ2-1, the V gene TRBV2, with D perhaps matching TRBD2 (5 bases). V lost 6 bases to trimming and J lost 6 bases, with 9 bases between them. The CDR3 has 12 amino acids. Germline V gives CDR1 SNHLY, CDR2 FYNNEI. CDR3 protein: CASRETTNEQFF. In nucleotides, the CDR3 is TGTGCCAGCAGGGAGACTACCAATGAGCAGTTCTTC.

A single count supports this clone. The chain recombines TRBV5-4 with TRBJ1-3; no firm D call. The V gene lost 10 bases and the J gene lost 3 bases, with 11 bases spanning the gap. The germline V gene has CDR1 SGHNT and CDR2 YYREEE (reference sequence). The CDR3 runs 12 residues. CDR3 bases: TGTGCCTCGGGTTTAGGTGGAAACACCATATATTTT. Translated: CASGLGGNTIYF. The variable domain in full, with the rest retrieved from reference TRBV5-4 and TRBJ1-3, is ETGVTQSPTHLIKTRGQQVTLRCSSQSGHNTVSWYQQALGQGPQFIFQYYREEENGRGNFPPRFSGLQFPNYSSELNVNALELDDSALYLCASGLGGNTIYFGEGSWLTVV.

The chain's CDR3 is CASSLAGTSTGELFF. The CDR3 nucleotides read TGCGCCAGCAGCTTGGCAGGGACTAGCACCGGGGAGCTGTTTTTT. This sequence joins TRBV5-1 and TRBJ2-2; 8 nucleotides match TRBD2. Germline loops: CDR1 SGHRS, CDR2 YFSETQ. The V gene end was trimmed by 0 bases and the J gene end by 4 bases; junction bases not matched to a gene: 2. The CDR3 totals 15 residues.